This is a list of T cell receptor beta chains from one sample in a study of cytomegalovirus exposure and HLA in healthy donors. This table comes from immunoSEQ multiplex PCR, and its TCRdb copy is limited to in-frame clones, with some not included. The sample includes roughly 88,000 clones. Input material: PBMCs. All receptors come from a man aged 45-65 years in good health and CMV-seropositive. Both conserved end residues are part of each CDR3. Each record gives: J gene, D gene, V gene, CDR3 protein, CDR3 DNA. The D gene is left open where the match is weak.

J: TRBJ2-1; D: NA; V: TRBV9; CDR3: CASSVEQSSYNEQFF; DNA: TGTGCCAGCAGCGTAGAACAGAGCTCCTACAATGAGCAGTTCTTC
J: TRBJ1-2; D: NA; V: TRBV11-3; CDR3: CASSLEFPRGYTF; DNA: TGTGCCAGCAGCTTAGAGTTTCCGCGAGGCTACACCTTC
J: TRBJ2-1; D: TRBD2; V: TRBV4-2; CDR3: CASSQSGLADDNEQFF; DNA: TGTGCCAGCAGCCAATCAGGACTAGCGGATGACAATGAGCAGTTCTTC
J: TRBJ2-7; D: NA; V: TRBV4-3; CDR3: CASSRTWASASYEQYF; DNA: TGCGCCAGCAGCCGAACTTGGGCTAGCGCCTCCTACGAGCAGTACTTC
J: TRBJ2-5; D: NA; V: TRBV11-3; CDR3: CASSPLRAQTQYF; DNA: TGTGCCAGCAGCCCCCTGCGAGCTCAGACCCAGTACTTC
J: TRBJ1-3; D: TRBD1; V: TRBV19; CDR3: CASHAEEGARGNTIYF; DNA: TGTGCCAGTCATGCCGAAGAGGGGGCGCGAGGAAACACCATATATTTT
J: TRBJ2-1; D: TRBD2; V: TRBV5-1; CDR3: CASSLVGTSGPSSYNEQFF; DNA: TGCGCCAGCAGCTTGGTTGGGACTAGCGGACCGAGCTCCTACAATGAGCAGTTCTTC
J: TRBJ2-3; D: TRBD2; V: TRBV30; CDR3: CAWSGTSGRSTDTQYF; DNA: TGTGCCTGGAGTGGAACTAGCGGGAGAAGCACAGATACGCAGTATTTT
J: TRBJ1-2; D: NA; V: TRBV6-5; CDR3: CASSNNLGDYGYTF; DNA: TGTGCCAGCAGTAATAACCTAGGCGACTATGGCTACACCTTC
J: TRBJ2-5; D: NA; V: TRBV30; CDR3: CAWTRSPLPQETQYF; DNA: TGTGCCTGGACGCGGAGTCCGCTACCCCAAGAGACCCAGTACTTC
J: TRBJ2-2; D: NA; V: TRBV7-9; CDR3: CASSLVRVSAGRTGELFF; DNA: TGTGCCAGCAGCTTAGTGAGGGTCTCGGCAGGGAGGACCGGGGAGCTGTTTTTT
J: TRBJ1-3; D: NA; V: TRBV5-6; CDR3: CASSTGTRGRGNTIYF; DNA: TGTGCCAGCAGCACCGGGACAAGGGGACGAGGAAACACCATATATTTT
J: TRBJ1-5; D: TRBD1; V: TRBV19; CDR3: CASSKQDRGGGYQPQHF; DNA: TGTGCCAGTAGTAAGCAGGACAGGGGAGGTGGGTATCAGCCCCAGCATTTT
J: TRBJ2-3; D: TRBD2; V: TRBV2; CDR3: CASRLAGVGADTQYF; DNA: TGTGCCAGCAGGCTAGCGGGAGTAGGAGCAGATACGCAGTATTTT
J: TRBJ1-1; D: NA; V: TRBV14; CDR3: CASSQVGGVNTEAFF; DNA: TGTGCCAGCAGCCAAGTAGGAGGGGTGAACACTGAAGCTTTCTTT
J: TRBJ1-2; D: TRBD1; V: TRBV11-3; CDR3: CASSQGQNYGYTF; DNA: TGTGCCAGCAGCCAGGGACAGAACTATGGCTACACCTTC
J: TRBJ2-1; D: NA; V: TRBV10-3; CDR3: CAISESGPYNEQFF; DNA: TGTGCCATCAGTGAGTCGGGCCCATACAATGAGCAGTTCTTC
J: TRBJ2-5; D: NA; V: TRBV30; CDR3: CAWTIQGPETQYF; DNA: TGTGCCTGGACCATACAGGGTCCAGAGACCCAGTACTTC
J: TRBJ2-6; D: TRBD1; V: TRBV27; CDR3: CASSLYRGTGGSGANVLTF; DNA: TGTGCCAGCAGTTTATATAGGGGGACAGGGGGTTCCGGGGCCAACGTCCTGACTTTC
J: TRBJ1-1; D: NA; V: TRBV6-5; CDR3: CASSYSGGITEAFF; DNA: TGTGCCAGCAGTTACTCGGGGGGAATCACTGAAGCTTTCTTT
J: TRBJ1-1; D: NA; V: TRBV19; CDR3: CASSISGAKNTEAFF; DNA: TGTGCCAGTAGTATATCTGGGGCTAAGAACACTGAAGCTTTCTTT
J: TRBJ1-6; D: NA; V: TRBV25-1; CDR3: CASSDVGGESPLHF; DNA: TGTGCCAGCAGTGACGTAGGGGGGGAGTCACCCCTCCACTTT
J: TRBJ1-1; D: NA; V: TRBV6-5; CDR3: CASTNRSRVGAFF; DNA: TGTGCCAGCACCAACCGGAGCCGGGTAGGCGCTTTCTTT
J: TRBJ2-3; D: TRBD2; V: TRBV29-1; CDR3: CSAQTSGRDTQYF; DNA: TGCAGCGCCCAGACTAGCGGGAGAGATACGCAGTATTTT
J: TRBJ2-1; D: TRBD2; V: TRBV7-2; CDR3: CASSFGGGLANEQFF; DNA: TGTGCCAGCAGCTTTGGGGGAGGGCTTGCCAATGAGCAGTTCTTC
J: TRBJ1-5; D: TRBD1; V: TRBV6-5; CDR3: CASGGQLNQPQHF; DNA: TGTGCCAGCGGGGGACAGCTCAATCAGCCCCAGCATTTT
J: TRBJ1-2; D: NA; V: TRBV7-8; CDR3: CASSFDRSYGYTF; DNA: TGTGCCAGCAGTTTCGACAGGTCCTATGGCTACACCTTC
J: TRBJ2-7; D: TRBD1; V: TRBV18; CDR3: CASSTGTGYYEQYF; DNA: TGTGCCAGCTCAACCGGGACAGGTTACTACGAGCAGTACTTC
J: TRBJ2-1; D: TRBD2; V: TRBV5-1; CDR3: CASHTGGSSYNEQFF; DNA: TGCGCCAGCCACACCGGGGGGAGCTCCTACAATGAGCAGTTCTTC
J: TRBJ2-1; D: TRBD2; V: TRBV11-1; CDR3: CASSLEREKHEQFF; DNA: TGTGCCAGCAGCTTAGAGCGGGAGAAACATGAGCAGTTCTTC
J: TRBJ1-2; D: NA; V: TRBV15; CDR3: CATAPVGVYGYTF; DNA: TGTGCCACCGCCCCCGTAGGGGTCTATGGCTACACCTTC
J: TRBJ2-3; D: TRBD2; V: TRBV7-2; CDR3: CASSLGLAGESTDTQYF; DNA: TGTGCCAGCAGCTTAGGACTAGCGGGAGAAAGCACAGATACGCAGTATTTT
J: TRBJ2-2; D: TRBD1; V: TRBV30; CDR3: CAWKRQGTGELFF; DNA: TGTGCCTGGAAAAGACAGGGAACCGGGGAGCTGTTTTTT
J: TRBJ1-2; D: NA; V: TRBV6-6; CDR3: CASSYLGVNYGYTF; DNA: TGTGCCAGCAGTTACTTAGGGGTCAACTATGGCTACACCTTC
J: TRBJ2-7; D: TRBD2; V: TRBV19; CDR3: CASSRAGELYEQYF; DNA: TGTGCCAGTTCCCGAGCGGGGGAACTCTACGAGCAGTACTTC
J: TRBJ1-2; D: TRBD1; V: TRBV19; CDR3: CASTRTGASYGYTF; DNA: TGTGCCAGTACCCGGACAGGAGCCTCCTATGGCTACACCTTC
J: TRBJ1-1; D: NA; V: TRBV18; CDR3: CASSSKGGTEAFF; DNA: TGTGCCAGCTCCTCGAAGGGGGGGACTGAAGCTTTCTTT
J: TRBJ1-4; D: TRBD1; V: TRBV2; CDR3: CASSDGQGLWEKLFF; DNA: TGTGCCAGCAGTGATGGACAGGGGCTGTGGGAAAAACTGTTTTTT
J: TRBJ2-5; D: NA; V: TRBV5-6; CDR3: CASSFGQNQETQYF; DNA: TGTGCCAGCAGCTTTGGACAGAATCAAGAGACCCAGTACTTC
J: TRBJ2-5; D: TRBD1; V: TRBV6-5; CDR3: CASKNRGREVTQYF; DNA: TGTGCCAGCAAAAACAGGGGGCGCGAGGTGACCCAGTACTTC
J: TRBJ2-3; D: NA; V: TRBV4-1; CDR3: CASSQATGTAQTTQYF; DNA: TGCGCCAGCAGCCAAGCAACAGGGACCGCACAAACTACGCAGTATTTT
J: TRBJ2-7; D: NA; V: TRBV11-3; CDR3: CASSLVSSYEQYF; DNA: TGTGCCAGCAGCTTAGTGAGCTCCTACGAGCAGTACTTC
J: TRBJ1-2; D: TRBD1; V: TRBV6-5; CDR3: CASTRRGLWYGYTF; DNA: TGTGCCAGCACCCGCAGGGGGCTCTGGTATGGCTACACCTTC
J: TRBJ1-1; D: TRBD1; V: TRBV27; CDR3: CASSFGGQGFTEAFF; DNA: TGTGCCAGCAGTTTTGGGGGACAGGGGTTCACTGAAGCTTTCTTT
J: TRBJ2-2; D: NA; V: TRBV9; CDR3: CASSVASLPTGRNTGELFF; DNA: TGTGCCAGCAGCGTAGCTTCTCTGCCCACAGGGAGGAACACCGGGGAGCTGTTTTTT
J: TRBJ1-2; D: NA; V: TRBV5-1; CDR3: CASSSGIFGYTF; DNA: TGCGCCAGCAGCTCGGGAATATTCGGCTACACCTTC
J: TRBJ2-3; D: NA; V: TRBV30; CDR3: CAWSVGQGKDTQYF; DNA: TGTGCCTGGAGTGTTGGGCAGGGGAAAGATACGCAGTATTTT
J: TRBJ1-1; D: NA; V: TRBV5-4; CDR3: CASSWGGRYEAFF; DNA: TGTGCCAGCAGCTGGGGGGGCCGGTATGAAGCTTTCTTT
J: TRBJ2-5; D: TRBD2; V: TRBV11-3; CDR3: CASSLDLQPGLPLKETQYF; DNA: TGTGCCAGCAGCTTAGACCTTCAACCGGGACTACCCCTCAAAGAGACCCAGTACTTC
J: TRBJ2-4; D: NA; V: TRBV30; CDR3: CAWSPLLAKNIQYF; DNA: TGTGCCTGGAGCCCACTCTTAGCCAAAAACATTCAGTACTTC
J: TRBJ1-1; D: NA; V: TRBV19; CDR3: CASTLDGQISEAFF; DNA: TGTGCCAGTACCTTAGATGGACAGATAAGTGAAGCTTTCTTT
J: TRBJ2-2; D: TRBD1; V: TRBV7-2; CDR3: CASTPDRVNTGELFF; DNA: TGTGCCAGCACCCCTGACAGGGTTAATACCGGGGAGCTGTTTTTT
J: TRBJ1-2; D: TRBD1; V: TRBV18; CDR3: CASSPYRGRRFDGYTF; DNA: TGTGCCAGCTCACCCTACAGGGGGCGTCGGTTTGATGGCTACACCTTC
J: TRBJ1-2; D: TRBD1; V: TRBV5-8; CDR3: CASSLTGGWDGYTF; DNA: TGTGCCAGCAGCTTAACAGGGGGATGGGATGGCTACACCTTC
J: TRBJ2-6; D: TRBD1; V: TRBV25-1; CDR3: CASSEWGTGEAGANVLTF; DNA: TGTGCCAGCAGTGAATGGGGGACAGGGGAGGCTGGGGCCAACGTCCTGACTTTC
J: TRBJ2-1; D: TRBD2; V: TRBV19; CDR3: CASSILAGAAYNEQFF; DNA: TGTGCCAGTAGTATCCTAGCGGGAGCCGCCTACAATGAGCAGTTCTTC
J: TRBJ1-2; D: NA; V: TRBV11-3; CDR3: CASSLGGTGPGYTF; DNA: TGTGCCAGCAGCTTAGGGGGAACAGGCCCAGGCTACACCTTC
J: TRBJ1-2; D: NA; V: TRBV5-1; CDR3: CAGSQFTDGQGGYTF; DNA: TGCGCCGGCAGCCAATTTACAGATGGGCAGGGGGGCTACACCTTC
J: TRBJ2-1; D: NA; V: TRBV4-3; CDR3: CASSQDGRNNEQFF; DNA: TGCGCCAGCAGCCAAGATGGTAGAAACAATGAGCAGTTCTTC
J: TRBJ2-1; D: TRBD2; V: TRBV5-1; CDR3: CASSLFPLAAYNEQFF; DNA: TGCGCCAGCAGCTTGTTTCCGCTAGCGGCCTACAATGAGCAGTTCTTC